The rows below give T cell receptor beta chains drawn from one sample of a study of neoadjuvant anti-PD-1 for oral cavity cancer. TCRdb's table, derived via immunoSEQ multiplex PCR, lists solely in-frame clones and lacks some. This table has 72,000 or so clones, approximately 87% appearing once. The sequencing used PBMCs, collected after nivolumab (anti-PD-1) treatment. These receptors came from a person aged 40 to 85 with oral cavity squamous cell carcinoma. Each CDR3 is given with its conserved first and last residue. A D gene is named only where the DNA matches it firmly.

v_call,d_call,cdr3_aa
TRBV11-2,TRBD1,CASSQGTGDRETQYF
TRBV4-2,NA,CASSQAQGREVEKLFF
TRBV18,TRBD1,CASSPSGQGTGANVLTF
TRBV30,NA,CAWGASRTGELFF
TRBV7-9,NA,CASSHLGGYEQYF
TRBV14,NA,CASSLTVGQETQYF
TRBV13,NA,CASRKTRLPDTQYF
TRBV2,NA,CATIQDTPNEQFF
TRBV7-3,TRBD2,CASSLSGGTYNEQFF
TRBV9,NA,CASSVTQTHNEQFF
TRBV27,TRBD1,CASSLRTGATSSYEQYF
TRBV7-9,NA,CASSLRQADTEAFF
TRBV9,NA,CASSPGGNQPQHF
TRBV4-1,TRBD2,CASSQLAGYNEQFF
TRBV5-1,NA,CASRPDGGDFQPQHF
TRBV14,NA,CASSPRTDPYEQYF
TRBV9,NA,CASSREGQGNYEQYF